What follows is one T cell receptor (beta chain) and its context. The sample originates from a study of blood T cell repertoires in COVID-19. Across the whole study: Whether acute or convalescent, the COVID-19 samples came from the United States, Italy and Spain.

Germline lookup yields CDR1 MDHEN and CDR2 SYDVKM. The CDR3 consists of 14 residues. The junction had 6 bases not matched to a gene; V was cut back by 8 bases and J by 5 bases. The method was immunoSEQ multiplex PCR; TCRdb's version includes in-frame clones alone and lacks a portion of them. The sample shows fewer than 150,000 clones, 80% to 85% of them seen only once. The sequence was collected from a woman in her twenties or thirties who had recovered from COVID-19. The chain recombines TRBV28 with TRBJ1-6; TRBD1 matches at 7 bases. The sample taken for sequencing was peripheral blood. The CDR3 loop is CASRDSPNNSPLHF. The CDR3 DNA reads TGTGCCAGCCGGGACAGCCCTAATAATTCACCCCTCCACTTT.